These T cell receptor beta chains were read from a single sample in a study of CD8+CD57+ T cells in acquired aplastic anemia. TCRdb re-called the reads with MiXCR, one entry per CDR3 protein. The sample has around 200,000 distinct CDR3 sequences; roughly 45% are singletons. The specimen was sorted CD4+, CD8+, or CD8+CD57+ T cells (not recorded which) from PBMCs. The receptors were sampled from a human donor with aplastic anemia. The CDR3 runs from the conserved cysteine through the conserved F or W. The D gene is left open where the match is weak. Some rows mark clone size as missing; the rest say once, few, many or name a class of expanded clone.

>TRBD1|many|TRBV19|TRBJ2-6
TGTGCCAGTGGAGGGGACAGGTCCTCTGGGGCCAACGTCCTGACTTTC
CASGGDRSSGANVLTF
>-|-|TRBV7-8|TRBJ1-4
TGTGCCAGCAGCTTACCGGGATATAATGAAAAACTGTTTTTT
CASSLPGYNEKLFF
>-|-|TRBV24-1|TRBJ2-5
TGTGCCACCAGTGATCCCGAGCGCCCGCGGGGAAGGACCCAGTACTTC
CATSDPERPRGRTQYF
>-|many|TRBV2|TRBJ1-2
TGTGCCAGCAGTGACCGGGGACATGGCTACACCTTC
CASSDRGHGYTF
>-|-|TRBV13|TRBJ2-6
TGTGCCAGCAGCCTACAGGGCCCTTTCTCTGGGGCCAACGTCCTGACTTTC
CASSLQGPFSGANVLTF
>-|-|TRBV7-6|TRBJ2-1
TGTGCCAGCAGCTTAGATGCAGGAGGTGAGCAGTTCTTC
CASSLDAGGEQFF
>-|-|TRBV20-1|TRBJ2-7
TGCAGTGCTAGAGATCCCTACGCCTACGAGCAGTACTTC
CSARDPYAYEQYF
>TRBD1|-|TRBV25-1|TRBJ1-1
TGTGCCAGCAGTGACCGGACAGGGGGCACTGAAGCTTTCTTT
CASSDRTGGTEAFF
>TRBD1|-|TRBV7-6|TRBJ2-7
TGTGCCAGCAGCTTAGCCGGGACAGGGGATCAGTACTTC
CASSLAGTGDQYF
>TRBD1|-|TRBV10-3|TRBJ2-7
TGTGCCATCAGCGGGACAGGGGGTTCCGAGCAGTACTTC
CAISGTGGSEQYF
>TRBD2|many|TRBV5-1|TRBJ2-2
TGCGCCAGCAGCTTGGAAGCGGGGGGGAACACCGGGGAGCTGTTTTTT
CASSLEAGGNTGELFF
>-|once|TRBV19|TRBJ2-1
TGTGCCAGTACCCTAACCATCTACAATGAGCAGTTCTTC
CASTLTIYNEQFF
>TRBD2|many|TRBV7-8|TRBJ2-1
TGTGCCAGCAGCTCCATCAGGGAGGGCAATGAGCAGTTCTTC
CASSSIREGNEQFF
>TRBD1|many|TRBV12-3/TRBV12-4|TRBJ1-5
TGTGCCAGCAGCCCTCGACAGGGCATCGGCAATCAGCCCCAGCATTTT
CASSPRQGIGNQPQHF